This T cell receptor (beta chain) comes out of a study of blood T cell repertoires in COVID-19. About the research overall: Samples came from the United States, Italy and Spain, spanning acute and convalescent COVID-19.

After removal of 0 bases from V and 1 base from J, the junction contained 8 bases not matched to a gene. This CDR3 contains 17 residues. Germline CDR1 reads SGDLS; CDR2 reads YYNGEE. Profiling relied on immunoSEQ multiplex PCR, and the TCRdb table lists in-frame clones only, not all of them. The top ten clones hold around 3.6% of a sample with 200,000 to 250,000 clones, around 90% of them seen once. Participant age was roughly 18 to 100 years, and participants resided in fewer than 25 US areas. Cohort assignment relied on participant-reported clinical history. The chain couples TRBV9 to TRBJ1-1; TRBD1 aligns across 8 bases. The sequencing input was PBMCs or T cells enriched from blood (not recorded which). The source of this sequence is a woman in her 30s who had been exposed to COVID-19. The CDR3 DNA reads TGTGCCAGCAGCGTAGGGCCAGGGGGCAACAAGAACACTGAAGCTTTCTTT. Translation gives CASSVGPGGNKNTEAFF.